This T cell receptor beta chain derives from a study of blood T cell repertoires in COVID-19. Study details: COVID-19 samples collected from the United States, Italy and Spain covered acute and convalescent phases. Sample material is recorded as cDNA or gDNA derived from T cells, B-cell-depleted T cells, or PBMCs.

Trimming removed 3 bases from V and 5 bases from J; junction bases left unmatched: 12. Per germline, CDR1 MNHEY and CDR2 SMNVEV (reference sequence). The CDR3 is made up of 16 amino acids. Methods used by the authors: Estimates of nucleated cell counts were drawn from the amplification of reference gene primers. Method: immunoSEQ multiplex PCR; TCRdb's copy keeps in-frame clones and lacks some. V and J calls and clone size are given by that table; D and trimming were obtained from the DNA. The sample consists of a few hundred thousand clones, approximately 77% of them appearing once. This TCR was sampled from a human donor with acute or convalescent COVID-19. The donor label of this sample is uncertain. This sequence joins TRBV27 and TRBJ2-5; 7 bases are a match to TRBD2. The material sequenced was peripheral blood. DNA for the CDR3: TGTGCCAGCAGTTTTGCCCCGGGGGGTCGTTCGGAGACCCAGTACTTC. It codes for CASSFAPGGRSETQYF.